This T cell receptor beta chain was retrieved from a study of blood T cells in healthy people across ages. Total RNA amounts of at least 6 micrograms were extracted per sample. The CDR3 consists of 14 residues. Looked up from germline, CDR1 is SGHDT and CDR2 is YYEEEE. Trimming removed 2 bases from V and 1 base from J, with 10 bases in between. General observations from the study: Donor CMV infection status was unknown, possibly confounding age-related changes in expanded clonotypes.

This clonotype was seen only a few times. Its antigen is as yet unknown. The use of a sample-barcoded 5' primer and a J-beta primer mix characterized a second PCR of roughly 7 to 11 cycles. Each cDNA was tagged by a template-switch adaptor containing 12 random nucleotides. At least 2.5 million CDR3-containing paired-end reads were obtained per sample. One entry per CDR3 protein results from TCRdb running MiXCR on the 5' RACE reads. Here the sample spans hundreds of thousands of distinct CDR3 sequences, over 20% being singletons. The material sequenced was blood. V is TRBV5-6 and J is TRBJ2-7, with TRBD2 as a possible D gene (5 bases). The clonotype was recovered from a man aged 65 to 79 in good health. This CDR3 reads CASSLRGKSYEQYF. In DNA, the CDR3 is TGTGCCAGCAGCTTACGAGGGAAATCCTACGAGCAGTACTTC. The entire variable domain, with the rest obtained from reference TRBV5-6 and TRBJ2-7, is as follows: DAGVTQSPTHLIKTRGQQVTLRCSPKSGHDTVSWYQQALGQGPQFIFQYYEEEERQRGNFPDRFSGHQFPNYSSELNVNALLLGDSALYLCASSLRGKSYEQYFGPGTRLTVT.